The T cell receptor (beta chain) under discussion was sequenced for a study of identical twins. Ten or more counts support this clonotype. This CDR3 spans 16 amino acids. V was pared by 4 bases and J by 4 bases, with 10 bases of the junction left unmatched. CDR1 is MDHEN and CDR2 is SYDVKM in the germline V gene. TCRdb reprocessed the 5' RACE reads via MiXCR and lists one record per CDR3 protein. The sample records some 710,000 distinct CDR3 sequences, around 5.7% being singletons. This TCR was recovered from a man aged 18 to 35 in good health. The rearrangement links TRBV28 to TRBJ2-7; 10 bases line up with TRBD1. Sample: naive T cells sorted from blood. CDR3 in DNA: TGTGCCAGCAGTTGGACAGGGACAGGGGAAGGGTACGAGCAGTACTTC. Its translation: CASSWTGTGEGYEQYF.